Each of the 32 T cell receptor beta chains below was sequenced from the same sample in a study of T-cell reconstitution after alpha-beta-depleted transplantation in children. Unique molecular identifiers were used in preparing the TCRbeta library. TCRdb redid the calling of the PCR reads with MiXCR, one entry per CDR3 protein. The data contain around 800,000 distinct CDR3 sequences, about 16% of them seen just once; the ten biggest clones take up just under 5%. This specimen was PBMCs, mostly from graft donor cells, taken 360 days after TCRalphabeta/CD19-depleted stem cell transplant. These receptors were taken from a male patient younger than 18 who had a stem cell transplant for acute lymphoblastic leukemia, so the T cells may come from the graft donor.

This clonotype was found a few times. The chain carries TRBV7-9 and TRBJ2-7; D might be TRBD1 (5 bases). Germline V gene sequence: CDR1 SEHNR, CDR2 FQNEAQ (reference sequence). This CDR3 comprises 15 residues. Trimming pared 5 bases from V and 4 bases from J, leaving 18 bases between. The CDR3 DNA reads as TGTGCCAGCAGCAAAAAGGGTCCCAGGGCTTACGAGCAGTACTTC. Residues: CASSKKGPRAYEQYF.

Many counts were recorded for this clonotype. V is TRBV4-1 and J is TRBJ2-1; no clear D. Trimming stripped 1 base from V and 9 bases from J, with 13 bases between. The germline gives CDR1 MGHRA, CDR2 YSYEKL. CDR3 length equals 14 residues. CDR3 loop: CASSQGSGLSEQFF. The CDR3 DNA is TGCGCCAGCAGCCAAGGAAGTGGGCTCTCTGAGCAGTTCTTC.

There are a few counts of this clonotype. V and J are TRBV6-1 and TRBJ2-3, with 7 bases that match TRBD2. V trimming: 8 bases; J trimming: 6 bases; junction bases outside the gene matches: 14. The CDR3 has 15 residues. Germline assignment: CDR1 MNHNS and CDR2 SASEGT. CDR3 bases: TGTGCCAGCGGCTCCTCAGGCGGGGAGGGGGATACGCAGTATTTT. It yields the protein CASGSSGGEGDTQYF.

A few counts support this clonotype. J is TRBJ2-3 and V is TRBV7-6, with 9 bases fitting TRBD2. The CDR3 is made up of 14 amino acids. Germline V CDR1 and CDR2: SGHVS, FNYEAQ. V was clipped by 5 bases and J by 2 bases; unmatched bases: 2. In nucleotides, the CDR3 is TGTGCCAGCAGCAAGCGGGAGGCCACAGATACGCAGTATTTT. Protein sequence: CASSKREATDTQYF.

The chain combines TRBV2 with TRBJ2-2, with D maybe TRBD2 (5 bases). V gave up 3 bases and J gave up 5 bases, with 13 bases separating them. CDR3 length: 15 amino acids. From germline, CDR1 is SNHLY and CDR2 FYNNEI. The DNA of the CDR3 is TGTGCCAGCAGTGAGCCCCCCCCGGGGACCGGGGAGCTGTTTTTT. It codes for CASSEPPPGTGELFF.

The CDR3 DNA reads as TGTGCCAGCAGCCCAAATACAGGGTCATTGTACGGGGAGCTGTTTTTT. This encodes CASSPNTGSLYGELFF. This chain connects TRBV3-1 to TRBJ2-2; possibly TRBD1 for D (6 bases). Trimming removed 4 bases from V and 7 bases from J, with 19 bases in between. This CDR3 is built from 16 residues. CDR1 and CDR2 (germline): LGHDT, YNNKEL (reference sequence).

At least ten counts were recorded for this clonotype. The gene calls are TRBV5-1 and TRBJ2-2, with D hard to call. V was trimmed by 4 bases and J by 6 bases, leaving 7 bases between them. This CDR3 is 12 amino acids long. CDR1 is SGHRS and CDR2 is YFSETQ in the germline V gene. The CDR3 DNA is TGCGCCAGCAGCACCGGTGCCGGGGAGCTGTTTTTT. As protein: CASSTGAGELFF. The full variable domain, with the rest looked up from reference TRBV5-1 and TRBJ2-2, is KAGVTQTPRYLIKTRGQQVTLSCSPISGHRSVSWYQQTPGQGLQFLFEYFSETQRNKGNFPGRFSGRQFSNSRSEMNVSTLELGDSALYLCASSTGAGELFFGEGSRLTVL.

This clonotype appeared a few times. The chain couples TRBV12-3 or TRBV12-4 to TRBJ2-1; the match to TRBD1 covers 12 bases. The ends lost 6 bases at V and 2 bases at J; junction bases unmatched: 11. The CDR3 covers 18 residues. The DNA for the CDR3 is TGTGCCAGCAGACCGGGACAGGGGGCTCCACGTACCTACAATGAGCAGTTCTTC. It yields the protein CASRPGQGAPRTYNEQFF.

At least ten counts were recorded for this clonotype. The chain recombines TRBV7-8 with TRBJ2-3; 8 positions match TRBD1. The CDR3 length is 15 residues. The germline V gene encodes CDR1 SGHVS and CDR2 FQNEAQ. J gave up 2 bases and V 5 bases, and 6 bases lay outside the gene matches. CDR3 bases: TGTGCCAGCAGCCCTGGGACAGGCTACACAGATACGCAGTATTTT. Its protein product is CASSPGTGYTDTQYF.

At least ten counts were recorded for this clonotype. The CDR3 region is CASSRGAKLGPDTQYF. CDR3 bases: TGTGCCAGCAGTCGCGGTGCCAAACTAGGCCCAGATACGCAGTATTTT. V usage is TRBV11-2 and J usage is TRBJ2-3; TRBD2 is a possible D gene (5 bases). Trimming left V 6 bases short and J 4 bases short, with 20 bases between. The CDR3 has 16 amino acids. CDR1 and CDR2 from the germline V gene are SGHAT and FQNNGV.

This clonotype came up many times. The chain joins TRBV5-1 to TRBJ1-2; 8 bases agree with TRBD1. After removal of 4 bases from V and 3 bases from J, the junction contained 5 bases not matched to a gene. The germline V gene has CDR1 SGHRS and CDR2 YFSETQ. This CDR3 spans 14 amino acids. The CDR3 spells CASSPGQGYYGYTF. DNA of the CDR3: TGCGCCAGCAGCCCAGGACAGGGATACTATGGCTACACCTTC. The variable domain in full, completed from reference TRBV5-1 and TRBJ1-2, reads KAGVTQTPRYLIKTRGQQVTLSCSPISGHRSVSWYQQTPGQGLQFLFEYFSETQRNKGNFPGRFSGRQFSNSRSEMNVSTLELGDSALYLCASSPGQGYYGYTFGSGTRLTVV.

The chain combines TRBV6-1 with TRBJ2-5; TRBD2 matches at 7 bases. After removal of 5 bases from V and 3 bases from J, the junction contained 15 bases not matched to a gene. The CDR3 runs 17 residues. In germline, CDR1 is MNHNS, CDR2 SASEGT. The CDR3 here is CASSKPYSGLAEETQYF. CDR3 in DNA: TGTGCCAGCAGTAAACCATATTCGGGGCTAGCGGAAGAGACCCAGTACTTC.

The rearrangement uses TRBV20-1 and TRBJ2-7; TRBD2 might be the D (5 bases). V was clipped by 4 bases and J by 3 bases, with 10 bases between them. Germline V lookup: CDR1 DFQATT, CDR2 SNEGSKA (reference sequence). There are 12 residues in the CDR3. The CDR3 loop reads CSATAGGYEQYF. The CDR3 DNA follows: TGCAGTGCTACGGCGGGTGGCTACGAGCAGTACTTC.

The CDR3 DNA follows: TGCAGTGCTAGAGATCAACAGGGGAACTATGGCTACACCTTC. Its translation is CSARDQQGNYGYTF. The V and J genes are TRBV20-1 and TRBJ1-2; 7 bases are shared with TRBD1. The CDR3 loop spans 14 amino acids. Germline CDR1 and CDR2: DFQATT and SNEGSKA (reference sequence). V lost 0 bases, J lost 2 bases, and 3 bases stayed unmatched.

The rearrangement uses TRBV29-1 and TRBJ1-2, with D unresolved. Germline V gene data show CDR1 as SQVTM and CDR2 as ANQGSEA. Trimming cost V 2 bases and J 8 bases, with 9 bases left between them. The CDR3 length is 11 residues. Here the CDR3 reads CSVETPSGYTF. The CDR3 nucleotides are TGCAGCGTTGAAACGCCTTCGGGCTACACCTTC.

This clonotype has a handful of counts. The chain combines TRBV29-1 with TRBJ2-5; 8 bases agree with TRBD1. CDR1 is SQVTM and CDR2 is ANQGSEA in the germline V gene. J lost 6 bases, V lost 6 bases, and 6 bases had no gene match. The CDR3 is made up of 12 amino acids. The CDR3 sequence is CSVSTGAKTQYF. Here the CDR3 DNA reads TGCAGCGTCTCGACAGGGGCGAAGACCCAGTACTTC.

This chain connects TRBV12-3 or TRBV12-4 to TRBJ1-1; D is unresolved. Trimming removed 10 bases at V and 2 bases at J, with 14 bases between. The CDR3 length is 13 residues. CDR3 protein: CATGALPNTEAFF. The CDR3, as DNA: TGTGCCACCGGAGCCCTCCCTAACACTGAAGCTTTCTTT.

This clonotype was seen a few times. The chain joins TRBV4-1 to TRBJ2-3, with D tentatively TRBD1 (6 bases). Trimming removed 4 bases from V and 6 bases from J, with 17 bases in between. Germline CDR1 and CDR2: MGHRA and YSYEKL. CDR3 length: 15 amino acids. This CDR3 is CASSRPPPGADTQYF. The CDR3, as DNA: TGCGCCAGCAGCCGACCCCCCCCAGGGGCGGATACGCAGTATTTT.

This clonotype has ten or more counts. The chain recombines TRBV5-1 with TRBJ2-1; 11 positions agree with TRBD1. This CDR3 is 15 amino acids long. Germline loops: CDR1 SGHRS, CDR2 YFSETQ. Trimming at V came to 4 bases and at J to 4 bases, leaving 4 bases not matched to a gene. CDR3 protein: CASSGGQGGYNEQFF. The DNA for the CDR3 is TGCGCCAGCAGCGGGGGACAGGGGGGATACAATGAGCAGTTCTTC.

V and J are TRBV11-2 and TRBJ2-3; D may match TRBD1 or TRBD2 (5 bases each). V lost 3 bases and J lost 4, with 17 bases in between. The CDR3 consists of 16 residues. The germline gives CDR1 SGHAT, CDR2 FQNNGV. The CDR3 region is CASSFNGEGWADTQYF. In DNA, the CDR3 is TGTGCCAGCAGCTTCAATGGAGAGGGGTGGGCAGATACGCAGTATTTT.

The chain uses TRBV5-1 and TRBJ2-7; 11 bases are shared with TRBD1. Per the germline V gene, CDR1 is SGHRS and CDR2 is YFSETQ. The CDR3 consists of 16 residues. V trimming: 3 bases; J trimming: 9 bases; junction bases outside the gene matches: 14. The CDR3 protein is CASSSTPGQGVLGQYF. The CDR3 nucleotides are TGCGCCAGCAGCTCTACCCCGGGACAGGGGGTCCTCGGGCAGTACTTC.

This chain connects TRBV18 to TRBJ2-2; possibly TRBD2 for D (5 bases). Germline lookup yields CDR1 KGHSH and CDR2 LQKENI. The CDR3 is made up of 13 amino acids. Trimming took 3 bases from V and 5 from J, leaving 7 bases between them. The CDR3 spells CASSPWETGELFF. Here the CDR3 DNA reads TGTGCCAGCTCACCGTGGGAGACCGGGGAGCTGTTTTTT.

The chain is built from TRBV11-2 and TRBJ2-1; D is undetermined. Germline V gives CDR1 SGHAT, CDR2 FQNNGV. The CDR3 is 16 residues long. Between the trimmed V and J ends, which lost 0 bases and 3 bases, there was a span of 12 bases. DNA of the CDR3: TGTGCCAGCAGCTTAGATCGAACTACCATCTACAATGAGCAGTTCTTC. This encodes CASSLDRTTIYNEQFF. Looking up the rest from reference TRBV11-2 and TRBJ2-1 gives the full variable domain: EAGVAQSPRYKIIEKRQSVAFWCNPISGHATLYWYQQILGQGPKLLIQFQNNGVVDDSQLPKDRFSAERLKGVDSTLKIQPAKLEDSAVYLCASSLDRTTIYNEQFFGPGTRLTVL.

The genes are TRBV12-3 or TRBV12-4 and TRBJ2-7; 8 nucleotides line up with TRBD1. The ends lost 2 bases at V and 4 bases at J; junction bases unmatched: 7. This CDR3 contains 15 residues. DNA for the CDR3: TGTGCCAGCAGTTTACAGGGGGCAGCTAAATACGAGCAGTACTTC. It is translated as CASSLQGAAKYEQYF.

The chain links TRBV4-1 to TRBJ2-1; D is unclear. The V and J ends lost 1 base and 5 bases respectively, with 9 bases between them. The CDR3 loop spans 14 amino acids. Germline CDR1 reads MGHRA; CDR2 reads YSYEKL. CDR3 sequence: CASSQVGRNNEQFF. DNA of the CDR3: TGCGCCAGCAGCCAAGTCGGCAGAAACAATGAGCAGTTCTTC.

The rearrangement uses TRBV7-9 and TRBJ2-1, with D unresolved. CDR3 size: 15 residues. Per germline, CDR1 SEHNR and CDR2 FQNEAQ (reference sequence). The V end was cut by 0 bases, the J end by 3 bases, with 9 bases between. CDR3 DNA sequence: TGTGCCAGCAGCTTAGCGATGGAGCTCTACAATGAGCAGTTCTTC. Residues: CASSLAMELYNEQFF.

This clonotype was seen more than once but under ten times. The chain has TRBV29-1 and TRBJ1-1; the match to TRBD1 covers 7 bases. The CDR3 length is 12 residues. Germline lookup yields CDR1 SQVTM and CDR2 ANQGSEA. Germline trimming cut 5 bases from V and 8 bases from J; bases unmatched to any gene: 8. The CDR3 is CSVQGGGAEAFF. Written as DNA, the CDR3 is TGCAGCGTTCAGGGAGGGGGCGCGGAAGCTTTCTTT.

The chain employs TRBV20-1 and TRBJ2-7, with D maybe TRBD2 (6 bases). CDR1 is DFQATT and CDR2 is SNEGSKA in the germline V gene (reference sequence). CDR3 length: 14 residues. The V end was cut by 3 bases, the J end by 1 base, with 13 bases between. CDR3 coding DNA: TGCAGTGCTAGTGAAACGGGAGTATCCTACGAGCAGTACTTC. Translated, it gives CSASETGVSYEQYF.

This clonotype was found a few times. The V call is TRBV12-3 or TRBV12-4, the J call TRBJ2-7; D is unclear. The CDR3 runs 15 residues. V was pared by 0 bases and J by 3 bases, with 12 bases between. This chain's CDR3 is CASSLAGSPGYEQYF. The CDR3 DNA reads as TGTGCCAGCAGTTTAGCAGGGTCCCCCGGCTACGAGCAGTACTTC.

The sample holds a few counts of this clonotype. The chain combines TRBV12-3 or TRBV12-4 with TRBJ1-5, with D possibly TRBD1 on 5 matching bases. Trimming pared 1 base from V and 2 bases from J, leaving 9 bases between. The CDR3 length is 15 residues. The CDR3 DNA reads TGTGCCAGCAGTTTAGTAACACAGGGCAATCAGCCCCAGCATTTT. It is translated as CASSLVTQGNQPQHF.

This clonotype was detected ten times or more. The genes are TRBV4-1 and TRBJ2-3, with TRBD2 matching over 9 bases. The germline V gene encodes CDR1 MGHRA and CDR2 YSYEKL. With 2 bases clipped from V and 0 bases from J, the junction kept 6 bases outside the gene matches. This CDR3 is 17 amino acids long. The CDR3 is CASSQLLAGISTDTQYF. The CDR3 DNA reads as TGCGCCAGCAGCCAACTCCTAGCGGGAATAAGCACAGATACGCAGTATTTT.

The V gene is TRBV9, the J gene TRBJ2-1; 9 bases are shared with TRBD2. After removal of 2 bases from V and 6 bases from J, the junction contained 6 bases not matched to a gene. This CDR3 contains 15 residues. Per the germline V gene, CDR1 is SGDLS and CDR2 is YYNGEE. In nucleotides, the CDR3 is TGTGCCAGCAGCGTGGGTAGCGGGAGACTCAATGAGCAGTTCTTC. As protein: CASSVGSGRLNEQFF.